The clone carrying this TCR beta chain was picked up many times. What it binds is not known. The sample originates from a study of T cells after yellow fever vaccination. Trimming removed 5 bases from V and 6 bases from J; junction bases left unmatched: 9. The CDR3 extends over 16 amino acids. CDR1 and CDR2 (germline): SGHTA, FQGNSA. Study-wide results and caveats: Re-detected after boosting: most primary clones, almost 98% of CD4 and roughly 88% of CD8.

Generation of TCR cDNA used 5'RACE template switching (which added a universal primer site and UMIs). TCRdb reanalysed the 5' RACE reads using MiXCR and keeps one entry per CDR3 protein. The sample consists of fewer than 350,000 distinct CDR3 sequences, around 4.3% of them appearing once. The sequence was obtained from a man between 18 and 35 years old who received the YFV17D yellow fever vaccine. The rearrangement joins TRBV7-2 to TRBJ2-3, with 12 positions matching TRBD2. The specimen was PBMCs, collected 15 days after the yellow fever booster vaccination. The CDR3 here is CASSPFLAGGLDTQYF. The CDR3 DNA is TGTGCCAGCAGCCCCTTCCTAGCGGGGGGGTTGGATACGCAGTATTTT.